This T cell receptor (beta chain) derives from a study of blood T cell repertoires in COVID-19. Overall study: Samples of COVID-19 (acute and convalescent) were obtained from the United States, Italy and Spain.

The CDR3 extends over 16 amino acids. CDR1 ENHRY and CDR2 SYGVKD come from the germline V gene. V dropped 5 bases and J dropped 3; count of bases not matched to a gene: 11. Per the study methods: Scientists estimated how many nucleated cells there were by amplifying reference gene primers. The assay was immunoSEQ multiplex PCR, and TCRdb's table has in-frame clones only and misses some. Clone size and V and J calls were adopted from that table, with D and trimming inferred from the DNA. The profile shows about 240,000 clones, roughly 87% of them singletons. Sequenced input: peripheral blood. J is TRBJ2-3 and V is TRBV10-3; TRBD1 aligns across 7 bases. The receptor was derived from a man between 60 and 75 years old who had recovered from COVID-19. CDR3 nucleotide sequence: TGTGCCATCAGTTACCGTCCGGGACAGCAAACAGATACGCAGTATTTT. Protein: CAISYRPGQQTDTQYF.